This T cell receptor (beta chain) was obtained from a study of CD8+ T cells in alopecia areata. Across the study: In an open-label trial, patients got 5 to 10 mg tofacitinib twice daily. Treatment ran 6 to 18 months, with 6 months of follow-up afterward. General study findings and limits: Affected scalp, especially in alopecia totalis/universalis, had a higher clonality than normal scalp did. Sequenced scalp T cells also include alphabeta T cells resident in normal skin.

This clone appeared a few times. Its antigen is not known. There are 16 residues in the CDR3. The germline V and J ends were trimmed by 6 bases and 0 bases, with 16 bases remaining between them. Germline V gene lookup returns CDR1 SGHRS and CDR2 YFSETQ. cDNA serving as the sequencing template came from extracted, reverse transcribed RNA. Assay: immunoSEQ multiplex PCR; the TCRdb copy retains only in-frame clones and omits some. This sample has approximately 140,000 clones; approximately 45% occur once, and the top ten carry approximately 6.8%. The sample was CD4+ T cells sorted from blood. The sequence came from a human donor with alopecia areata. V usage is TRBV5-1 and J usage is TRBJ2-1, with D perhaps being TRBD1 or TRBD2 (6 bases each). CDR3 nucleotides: TGCGCCAGCACCGGGGGACACTTACTCTCCTACAATGAGCAGTTCTTC. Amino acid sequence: CASTGGHLLSYNEQFF.